These 9 T cell receptor beta chains came from one sample sequenced in a study of T cells in Graves' hyperthyroidism and ophthalmopathy. Using RNA transcripts as the source, TCR beta CDR3 regions were amplified. HTBI primers were employed in a first-round RT-PCR of the TCR CDR3. In TCRdb, the multiplex PCR reads were re-called with MiXCR into one record per CDR3 protein. The sample has about 760,000 distinct CDR3 sequences, approximately 36% seen once. Source material: blood. These receptors originate from a woman aged 40-49 years with Graves' hyperthyroidism.

The chain carries TRBV7-2 and TRBJ1-2; TRBD1 agrees at 9 bases. Germline values: CDR1 SGHTA, CDR2 FQGNSA. Trimming cost V 2 bases and J 8 bases; bases outside gene matches: 9. This CDR3 contains 15 residues. The CDR3 DNA is TGTGCCAGCAGCTTATCAGCGGGACAGGGAAACGGCTACACCTTC. The encoded protein is CASSLSAGQGNGYTF.

This clonotype was found many times. The rearrangement joins TRBV6-2 or TRBV6-3 to TRBJ1-5; D uncertain. The CDR3 covers 14 residues. Germline V lookup: CDR1 MNHEY, CDR2 SVGEGT. V was trimmed by 5 bases and J by 3 bases, leaving 11 bases between them. CDR3 sequence reads: CASSPNSNNQPQHF. In DNA, the CDR3 is TGTGCCAGCAGTCCCAACAGTAACAATCAGCCCCAGCATTTT.

The chain joins TRBV3-1 to TRBJ1-1, with D perhaps TRBD1 (5 bases). The CDR3 consists of 17 residues. Per the germline V gene, CDR1 is LGHDT and CDR2 is YNNKEL (reference sequence). V was shortened by 1 base and J by 5 bases, with 20 bases between the two germline ends. Here the CDR3 DNA reads TGTGCCAGCAGCCAAGGCCTTTTGTTTATGACAGCAACTGAAGCTTTCTTT. Translating it yields CASSQGLLFMTATEAFF.

Remarks on this clonotype: Given a much more abundant clone one base away, this may be a read error. The J gene is TRBJ1-2, the V gene TRBV19; D not resolved. In germline, CDR1 is LNHDA, CDR2 SQIVND (reference sequence). This CDR3 comprises 14 residues. Trimming left V 9 bases short and J 0 bases short, with 14 bases between. The CDR3 is CASSREDPNYGYTF. The CDR3, as DNA: TGTGCCAGCTCCCGAGAAGACCCTAACTATGGCTACACCTTC.

This clonotype showed up many times. The J gene is TRBJ1-5, the V gene TRBV19; TRBD1 matches at 8 bases. Per germline, CDR1 LNHDA and CDR2 SQIVND (reference sequence). Trimming at V came to 0 bases and at J to 6 bases, leaving 4 bases not matched to a gene. The CDR3 is 15 residues long. The CDR3, as DNA: TGTGCCAGTAGTATAGAGGGGGACAGGTCTCAGCCCCAGCATTTT. Amino acids: CASSIEGDRSQPQHF.

This clonotype has just a few counts. The chain has TRBV4-3 and TRBJ1-1; D gene unclear. Germline V gene lookup returns CDR1 LGHNA and CDR2 YSLEER. Between the trimmed V and J ends, which lost 0 bases and 7 bases, there was a span of 12 bases. This CDR3 has 14 residues. DNA of the CDR3: TGCGCCAGCAGCCAAGATTATAGGACTATTGAAGCTTTCTTT. This gives the protein CASSQDYRTIEAFF.

The chain has TRBV7-9 and TRBJ2-7; D uncertain. Germline loops: CDR1 SEHNR, CDR2 FQNEAQ (reference sequence). The V gene lost 2 bases and the J gene lost 0 bases, with 11 bases spanning the gap. The CDR3 loop spans 15 amino acids. In nucleotides, the CDR3 is TGTGCCAGCAGCTTATTCAGGTCGGGCTCCTACGAGCAGTACTTC. Translating gives CASSLFRSGSYEQYF.

This clonotype was detected many times. V and J are TRBV29-1 and TRBJ1-2, with no clear D. CDR1 is SQVTM and CDR2 is ANQGSEA in the germline V gene. CDR3 length: 13 residues. Between the trimmed V and J ends, which lost 6 bases and 8 bases, there was a span of 19 bases. CDR3: CSVEGTMVSGYTF. The CDR3 bases are TGCAGCGTCGAGGGAACTATGGTTTCGGGCTACACCTTC.

This clonotype was counted between two and nine times. The genes are TRBV10-3 and TRBJ1-5; 7 bases map to TRBD1. V shed 10 bases and J 2 bases; nucleotides not matched to a gene: 17. Germline CDR1 ENHRY, CDR2 SYGVKD. The CDR3 runs 17 residues. The CDR3 DNA reads TGTGCCAGCAGCCTCCGGGACAGACCACTCGGCAATCAGCCCCAGCATTTT. Translating it yields CASSLRDRPLGNQPQHF.